This T cell receptor beta chain was captured by sequencing in a study of OX40 agonist ivuxolimab in advanced cancers. Study-level findings and limits: Averaged across samples, CD8+ T cells carried more expanded clones than CD4+ did.

Some clones are missing from TCRdb's copy, which holds only in-frame ones; the method was immunoSEQ multiplex PCR. Altogether 98,000 or so clones are present, more than 85% being singletons, with the ten largest covering around 0.82%. With regard to this clone: Its antigen is currently unknown.

The CDR3 sequence is 13 residues long. Germline V gene data show CDR1 as SGHNT and CDR2 as YENEEA. V was cut by 5 bases and J by 0 bases, with 7 bases left in between. The source is an adult with an advanced solid tumor such as melanoma, head and neck, liver or kidney cancer. The chain recombines TRBV11-3 with TRBJ1-1; unclear D gene. The material sequenced was CD4+ or CD8+ T cells sorted from blood, taken in a trial of the OX40 agonist ivuxolimab. CDR3 DNA sequence: TGTGCCAGCAGCCGTCACATGAACACTGAAGCTTTCTTT. Its translation is CASSRHMNTEAFF.